This section outlines one T cell receptor (beta chain) sequence together with its context. Measured with immunoSEQ multiplex PCR; TCRdb has only the in-frame clones, and not every one. The sample lists 35,000 to 45,000 clones; about nine tenths were seen once. The data derive from a study of blood T cell repertoires in COVID-19. Looked up from germline, CDR1 is SGHKS and CDR2 is YYEKEE (reference sequence). Trimming removed 4 bases at V and 5 bases at J, with 16 bases between. This CDR3 is 16 amino acids long. The specimen sequenced was peripheral blood. V and J are TRBV5-5 and TRBJ1-6; D might be TRBD1 (6 bases). The source is a human donor in a cohort sampled during active COVID-19. CDR3 protein: CASSDDRLGNNSPLHF. The CDR3 DNA reads TGTGCCAGCAGCGACGACAGGTTGGGGAATAATTCACCCCTCCACTTT. Combining the CDR3 with reference TRBV5-5 and TRBJ1-6 gives the whole variable domain DAGVTQSPTHLIKTRGQQVTLRCSPISGHKSVSWYQQVLGQGPQFIFQYYEKEERGRGNFPDRFSARQFPNYSSELNVNALLLGDSALYLCASSDDRLGNNSPLHFGNGTRLTVT.